One and the same sample provided the 27 T cell receptor beta chains below, sequenced in a study of cytomegalovirus exposure and HLA in healthy donors. The PCR employed 60 Vbeta primers together with 13 Jbeta primers. TCRdb's copy holds only in-frame clones and misses some; the assay was immunoSEQ multiplex PCR. Of 190,000 or so clones listed, roughly 87% are singletons. Sequences were obtained from PBMCs. Receptors originate from a man between 45 and 60 years old in good health and CMV-seronegative.

To note about this clone: The sample holds other DNA sequences that translate to the same CDR3. The rearrangement uses TRBV19 and TRBJ2-7; 7 bases are a match to TRBD2. Germline loops: CDR1 LNHDA, CDR2 SQIVND (reference sequence). V shed 4 bases, J shed 4 bases, and the junction held 7 bases outside the gene matches. The CDR3 length is 14 residues. CDR3 region: CASSTSGTIYEQYF. In DNA form, the CDR3 reads TGTGCCAGTAGTACCTCCGGGACTATATACGAGCAGTACTTC.

The V call is TRBV28, the J call TRBJ1-1; possible D gene TRBD1, 5 bases. The CDR3 covers 15 residues. The V gene's germline CDR1 is MDHEN and CDR2 SYDVKM. The V end lost 6 bases, the J end lost 0 bases, and 14 bases lay between the germline ends. CDR3 sequence (DNA): TGTGCCAGCAGCCTGGTCGGGGGGATGAACACTGAAGCTTTCTTT. It translates to CASSLVGGMNTEAFF.

The J gene is TRBJ2-5, the V gene TRBV28, with D perhaps matching TRBD2 (6 bases). This CDR3 is 14 amino acids long. Looked up from germline, CDR1 is MDHEN and CDR2 is SYDVKM. Trimming removed 10 bases from V and 5 bases from J, with 20 bases in between. In DNA form, the CDR3 reads TGTGCCACCGTCCGTAAAGGGGCGGGGGAGACCCAGTACTTC. The encoded protein is CATVRKGAGETQYF.

This rearrangement joins TRBV7-9 to TRBJ1-1, with TRBD1 identical over 7 bases. CDR1 SEHNR and CDR2 FQNEAQ come from the germline V gene (reference sequence). The CDR3 has 15 residues. J was trimmed by 1 base and V by 5 bases; bases with no gene match: 7. CDR3: CASSPGQVRNTEAFF. DNA for the CDR3: TGTGCCAGCAGCCCCGGACAGGTCCGGAACACTGAAGCTTTCTTT. The entire variable domain, with the rest obtained from reference TRBV7-9 and TRBJ1-1, is as follows: DTGVSQNPRHKITKRGQNVTFRCDPISEHNRLYWYRQTLGQGPEFLTYFQNEAQLEKSRLLSDRFSAERPKGSFSTLEIQRTEQGDSAMYLCASSPGQVRNTEAFFGQGTRLTVV.

This clone was counted a few times. The chain couples TRBV7-9 to TRBJ2-4; no firm D call. The CDR3 sequence is 13 residues long. Germline V lookup: CDR1 SEHNR, CDR2 FQNEAQ (reference sequence). V lost 5 bases to trimming and J lost 0 bases, with 5 bases between them. The CDR3 nucleotides read TGTGCCAGCAGCCAGGTAGCCAAAAACATTCAGTACTTC. Protein: CASSQVAKNIQYF. The whole variable domain, remainder taken from reference TRBV7-9 and TRBJ2-4, is DTGVSQNPRHKITKRGQNVTFRCDPISEHNRLYWYRQTLGQGPEFLTYFQNEAQLEKSRLLSDRFSAERPKGSFSTLEIQRTEQGDSAMYLCASSQVAKNIQYFGAGTRLSVL.

The chain uses TRBV21-1 and TRBJ1-5. TRBV21-1 is a recognized pseudogene. The length of the CDR3 is 17 residues. CDR3 region: CASSKREAKSGNQPQHF. CDR3 nucleotide sequence: TGTGCCAGCAGCAAAAGGGAGGCGAAGTCGGGCAATCAGCCCCAGCATTTT.

The genes are TRBV18 and TRBJ1-4; possible D gene TRBD1, 5 bases. V was trimmed by 3 bases and J by 0 bases, leaving 17 bases between them. The CDR3 extends over 18 amino acids. CDR1 is KGHSH and CDR2 is LQKENI in the germline V gene. The CDR3 DNA reads TGTGCCAGCTCACCTAGGACATTTTCAGATGCAACTAATGAAAAACTGTTTTTT. Protein: CASSPRTFSDATNEKLFF.

The V call is TRBV29-1, the J call TRBJ2-7, with no clear D. Germline loops: CDR1 SQVTM, CDR2 ANQGSEA. V lost 7 bases and J lost 0, with 7 bases in between. This CDR3 spans 11 amino acids. The CDR3 is CSGQNSYEQYF. CDR3 in DNA: TGCAGCGGCCAGAACTCCTACGAGCAGTACTTC.

For the CDR3, the DNA is TGTGCCAGCAGTTTGGGTACAGGGCAAGCTTTCTTT. It yields the protein CASSLGTGQAFF. The genes are TRBV28 and TRBJ1-1, with D maybe TRBD1 (6 bases). Per the germline V gene, CDR1 is MDHEN and CDR2 is SYDVKM. The CDR3 sequence is 12 residues long. Trimming took off 3 bases at V and 9 bases at J, with 11 bases between the two ends.

This clone was recorded once. CDR3 bases: TGTGCCAGCAGCCGACTAGCGGGGCAAGAGACCCAGTACTTC. Translated: CASSRLAGQETQYF. V usage is TRBV9 and J usage is TRBJ2-5; 11 nucleotides align to TRBD2. CDR3 length equals 14 residues. Germline assignment: CDR1 SGDLS and CDR2 YYNGEE. V trimming: 4 bases; J trimming: 2 bases; junction bases outside the gene matches: 1.

This clone was found a few times. The gene calls are TRBV5-4 and TRBJ2-1, with 8 bases identical to TRBD1. CDR3 length: 15 residues. J gave up 7 bases and V 0 bases, and 6 bases lay outside the gene matches. CDR1 is SGHNT, CDR2 YYREEE, per germline (reference sequence). The CDR3 loop is CASSLVHRTGNEQFF. The CDR3, as DNA: TGTGCCAGCAGCTTGGTCCACAGGACAGGGAATGAGCAGTTCTTC.

V gene TRBV28 combines with J gene TRBJ2-4; 7 positions agree with TRBD2. CDR3 length: 14 amino acids. Unmatched junction bases numbered 7, after V lost 10 bases and J lost 1 base. The germline V gene has CDR1 MDHEN and CDR2 SYDVKM. This chain's CDR3 is CAINRGGAKNIQYF. DNA of the CDR3: TGTGCCATCAACCGGGGAGGGGCCAAAAACATTCAGTACTTC.

The gene calls are TRBV2 and TRBJ2-2; 10 nucleotides align to TRBD2. V was pared by 0 bases and J by 6 bases, with 4 bases of the junction left unmatched. CDR3 length: 16 residues. CDR1 and CDR2 from the germline V gene are SNHLY and FYNNEI. CDR3 region: CASSEALTSGPGELFF. Written as DNA, the CDR3 is TGTGCCAGCAGTGAAGCTCTGACTAGCGGGCCCGGGGAGCTGTTTTTT.

For this clone: Mismatch with germline at one junction end may stem from a read error. The chain employs TRBV10-3 and TRBJ2-1; 10 bases match TRBD1. Germline V CDR1 and CDR2: ENHRY, SYGVKD. CDR3 length: 15 amino acids. CDR3 in DNA: TGTGCCGTCAGCCTGGGACAGGGGCTATCGAATGAGCAGTTCTTC. It translates to CAVSLGQGLSNEQFF.

This clone was counted a few times. The rearrangement uses TRBV2 and TRBJ2-7; 8 bases agree with TRBD1. V was clipped by 3 bases and J by 3 bases; unmatched bases: 7. The CDR3 spans 15 residues. Germline CDR1 and CDR2: SNHLY and FYNNEI. CDR3 sequence: CASSEGQETIYEQYF. The CDR3 bases are TGTGCCAGCAGTGAGGGACAGGAGACGATCTACGAGCAGTACTTC.

The chain recombines TRBV6-1 with TRBJ2-3, with 10 bases matching TRBD1. CDR3 length: 15 amino acids. The V gene end was trimmed by 4 bases and the J gene end by 4 bases; junction bases not matched to a gene: 5. CDR1 and CDR2 from the germline V gene are MNHNS and SASEGT. The CDR3 coding sequence is TGTGCCAGCAGTGTCGGACAGGGGGTCGCAGATACGCAGTATTTT. Its protein product is CASSVGQGVADTQYF.

This chain links TRBV2 with TRBJ2-7; D gene unclear. The length of the CDR3 is 14 residues. Trimming took off 8 bases at V and 2 bases at J, with 16 bases between the two ends. Germline V gene lookup returns CDR1 SNHLY and CDR2 FYNNEI. This chain's CDR3 is CASETASAPYEQYF. For the CDR3, the DNA is TGTGCCAGCGAAACGGCCAGCGCTCCCTACGAGCAGTACTTC.

The CDR3 DNA follows: TGCAGCGCACAGGGGGTAGAAGGCTATGGCTACACCTTC. Its translation: CSAQGVEGYGYTF. The chain has TRBV29-1 and TRBJ1-2, with 8 bases identical to TRBD1. This CDR3 has 13 amino acids. The germline CDR1 and CDR2 sequences are SQVTM and ANQGSEA. With V trimmed by 7 bases and J by 4 bases, 8 bases remained unmatched.

The chain has TRBV6-1 and TRBJ2-7; the match to TRBD1 covers 8 bases. The ends lost 4 bases at V and 4 bases at J; junction bases unmatched: 3. The CDR3 sequence is 13 residues long. CDR1 MNHNS and CDR2 SASEGT come from the germline V gene. CDR3 in amino acids: CASSAGGGYEQYF. CDR3 in DNA: TGTGCCAGCAGTGCAGGGGGCGGGTACGAGCAGTACTTC.

The rearrangement links TRBV7-3 to TRBJ2-5; TRBD2 matches at 12 bases. Unmatched junction bases numbered 8, after V lost 5 bases and J lost 4 bases. The CDR3 runs to 16 residues. Looked up from germline, CDR1 is SGHTA and CDR2 is FQGTGA. Written as DNA, the CDR3 is TGTGCCAGCAGCCGATCTAGCGGGGGGGCCCCAGAGACCCAGTACTTC. Translation gives CASSRSSGGAPETQYF.

The chain recombines TRBV9 with TRBJ2-5, with D possibly TRBD1 on 5 matching bases. There are 14 residues in the CDR3. V shed 3 bases and J shed 5 bases, with 14 bases lying between them. Germline loops: CDR1 SGDLS, CDR2 YYNGEE. CDR3 bases: TGTGCCAGCAGCGGGGGCGTAGGAATGGAGACCCAGTACTTC. Translation: CASSGGVGMETQYF.

This chain uses TRBV2 with TRBJ1-2; possible D gene TRBD1, 5 bases. Germline V CDR1 and CDR2: SNHLY, FYNNEI. The CDR3 loop spans 15 amino acids. V lost 5 bases, J lost 8 bases, and 21 bases lay in between. CDR3 amino acids: CASSPYSTEVGGYTF. The CDR3 DNA follows: TGTGCCAGCAGTCCCTATTCGACAGAGGTGGGGGGCTACACCTTC.

This clone was counted a few times. The chain uses TRBV19 and TRBJ1-5; 9 bases match TRBD1. J gave up 5 bases and V 5 bases, and 10 bases lay outside the gene matches. Germline values: CDR1 LNHDA, CDR2 SQIVND (reference sequence). This CDR3 has 16 residues. The CDR3 DNA follows: TGTGCCAGTAGTGAAACCGGGACAGGGTCAGATCAGCCCCAGCATTTT. It codes for CASSETGTGSDQPQHF.

With respect to this clone: An end of the junction does not agree with germline; a read error may underlie this. J is TRBJ2-1 and V is TRBV7-9, with 9 bases matching TRBD2. This CDR3 has 15 residues. CDR1 SEHNR and CDR2 FQNEAQ come from the germline V gene (reference sequence). The CDR3, as DNA: TGTTCCAGCAGCCCCCCCCTAGCGGGGAACAATGAGCAGTTCTTC. Amino acids: CSSSPPLAGNNEQFF.

This clone was counted a single time. The rearrangement uses TRBV14 and TRBJ1-6, with D unclear. Trimming left V 4 bases short and J 6 bases short, with 4 bases between. Germline V gene lookup returns CDR1 SGHDN and CDR2 FVKESK. The CDR3 contains 12 residues. The CDR3 sequence: CASSPFNSPLHF. The CDR3 DNA is TGTGCCAGCAGCCCCTTTAATTCACCCCTCCACTTT.

Notes on this clone: Distinct nucleotide sequences in the sample also encode this CDR3. The CDR3 here is CASSSGQSTGELFF. The CDR3 coding sequence is TGTGCCAGCAGCTCGGGACAGAGCACCGGGGAGCTGTTTTTT. The chain combines TRBV7-6 with TRBJ2-2, with TRBD1 identical over 7 bases. Losses at the gene ends were 4 bases for V and 4 bases for J; bases not matched to a gene: 3. This CDR3 comprises 14 residues. Germline lookup yields CDR1 SGHVS and CDR2 FNYEAQ.

About this clone itself: A read error may account for a junction end that differs from germline. This chain joins TRBV11-2 and TRBJ1-2; 8 nucleotides agree with TRBD1. The CDR3 is 16 residues long. Germline CDR1 is SGHAT and CDR2 is FQNNGV. The CDR3 bases are TGTGCCAGCAGCTTAGGGGGCAGGGGGCCTAATTATGGCTACACCTTC. It translates to CASSLGGRGPNYGYTF.